Listed here are 9 T cell receptor beta chains from one sample, sequenced in a study of blood T cell repertoires in COVID-19 (TCRdb year 2020). Library preparation used the immunoSEQ multiplex PCR assay. The immuneACCESS repertoire file appears here via TCRdb, limited to in-frame rearrangements. These files lack a portion of the clones; in checked studies, under half of the deficit traces to unresolved V genes, and the cause of the others is not known. The sample profile shows about 400,000 clones; about nine tenths of them were found once. The ten most abundant clones make up roughly 1.4% of the sample. What was sequenced was peripheral blood. The receptor source for this set is a woman aged 25 to 39 with active or convalescent COVID-19.

V gene TRBV19 combines with J gene TRBJ1-5; 10 nucleotides agree with TRBD1. J gave up 0 bases and V 2 bases, and 13 bases lay outside the gene matches. Looked up from germline, CDR1 is LNHDA and CDR2 is SQIVND (reference sequence). The CDR3 extends over 20 amino acids. CDR3 amino acids: CASSISWTGGIVGSNQPQHF. CDR3 coding DNA: TGTGCCAGTAGTATAAGTTGGACAGGGGGAATCGTTGGTAGCAATCAGCCCCAGCATTTT.

V gene TRBV4-2 combines with J gene TRBJ2-7; D perhaps matches TRBD2 (6 bases). Trimming cost V 4 bases and J 2 bases, with 21 bases left between them. This CDR3 has 17 residues. Per the germline V gene, CDR1 is LGHNA and CDR2 is YNFKEQ. CDR3: CASSPQHGGRGPYEQYF. CDR3 coding DNA: TGTGCCAGCAGCCCGCAACATGGGGGGAGAGGGCCCTACGAGCAGTACTTC.

The J gene is TRBJ2-1, the V gene TRBV5-4; 9 bases are a match to TRBD2. In germline, CDR1 is SGHNT, CDR2 YYREEE (reference sequence). The junction had 6 bases not matched to a gene; V was cut back by 2 bases and J by 3 bases. CDR3 length equals 16 residues. In nucleotides, the CDR3 is TGTGCCAGCAGCTTACCCGGGACTAGCAGCTACAATGAGCAGTTCTTC. Translation gives CASSLPGTSSYNEQFF. Drawing the rest from reference TRBV5-4 and TRBJ2-1, the complete variable domain is ETGVTQSPTHLIKTRGQQVTLRCSSQSGHNTVSWYQQALGQGPQFIFQYYREEENGRGNFPPRFSGLQFPNYSSELNVNALELDDSALYLCASSLPGTSSYNEQFFGPGTRLTVL.

CDR3 bases: TGTGCCAGTAGTCCCCTCGACAGGGAATATGGCTACACCTTC. Residues: CASSPLDREYGYTF. The rearrangement joins TRBV19 to TRBJ1-2, with 7 bases matching TRBD1. V trimming: 5 bases; J trimming: 5 bases; junction bases outside the gene matches: 8. Germline lookup yields CDR1 LNHDA and CDR2 SQIVND (reference sequence). The CDR3 extends over 14 amino acids. Filled out from reference TRBV19 and TRBJ1-2, the complete variable domain reads DGGITQSPKYLFRKEGQNVTLSCEQNLNHDAMYWYRQDPGQGLRLIYYSQIVNDFQKGDIAEGYSVSREKKESFPLTVTSAQKNPTAFYLCASSPLDREYGYTFGSGTRLTVV.

V gene TRBV5-1 combines with J gene TRBJ1-3; 9 positions agree with TRBD1. The CDR3 runs to 14 residues. Germline V gene sequence: CDR1 SGHRS, CDR2 YFSETQ. V was clipped by 4 bases and J by 5 bases; unmatched bases: 4. CDR3 sequence: CASSEGTGRNTIYF. The CDR3 DNA is TGCGCCAGCAGCGAAGGGACAGGGAGAAACACCATATATTTT.

This chain connects TRBV6-4 to TRBJ2-5; 8 bases line up with TRBD2. Germline assignment: CDR1 MRHNA and CDR2 SNTAGT. The CDR3 runs 14 residues. Unmatched junction bases numbered 4, after V lost 3 bases and J lost 4 bases. The CDR3 bases are TGTGCCAGCAGTGAAATCGGGGGGGCAGAGACCCAGTACTTC. Protein sequence: CASSEIGGAETQYF.

J is TRBJ1-1 and V is TRBV18, with no clear D. The V and J ends lost 0 bases and 2 bases respectively, with 10 bases between them. The CDR3 has 15 amino acids. Germline V gene lookup returns CDR1 KGHSH and CDR2 LQKENI. The CDR3 reads CASSPPRVGNTEAFF. The DNA for the CDR3 is TGTGCCAGCTCACCACCGAGGGTTGGAAACACTGAAGCTTTCTTT.

The CDR3 DNA sequence: TGTGCCAGCAGTGCTGGGTCGGGTGGAAAACTGTTTTTT. Its translation is CASSAGSGGKLFF. This rearrangement joins TRBV6-4 to TRBJ1-4; the D is unclear. Germline CDR1 is MRHNA and CDR2 is SNTAGT. Trimming removed 4 bases from V and 10 bases from J, with 13 bases in between. The CDR3 consists of 13 residues.

The genes are TRBV19 and TRBJ1-5; D uncertain. This CDR3 is 14 amino acids long. V was shortened by 9 bases and J by 4 bases, with 16 bases between the two germline ends. CDR1 and CDR2 from the germline V gene are LNHDA and SQIVND (reference sequence). This CDR3 reads CASKLGVGNQPQHF. CDR3 bases: TGTGCCAGCAAGCTCGGGGTTGGGAATCAGCCCCAGCATTTT.